Listed below are T cell receptor beta chains from one sample, sequenced in a study of blood T cell repertoires in COVID-19. Sequencing used immunoSEQ multiplex PCR; TCRdb keeps in-frame clones, though not all of them. This table has about 270,000 clones, approximately 91% appearing once. The sequenced sample was peripheral blood. These receptors all stem from a man aged 50-60 years with acute or convalescent COVID-19. CDR3s include the opening cysteine and the closing phenylalanine or tryptophan. The order of the fields is D gene, V gene, J gene, clone size, CDR3 DNA, CDR3 protein. A D gene is named only where the DNA matches it firmly. Part of the rows lack a size; the others show once, few, many or a class for expanded clones.

>NA|TRBV30|TRBJ2-7|NA
TGTGCCTGGAGTGTACACAGGGCCTACGAGCAGTACTTC
CAWSVHRAYEQYF
>TRBD1|TRBV7-9|TRBJ1-6|NA
TGTGCCAGCAGCACCGGACAGGGCTTCGGTTCACCCCTCCACTTT
CASSTGQGFGSPLHF
>TRBD1|TRBV7-2|TRBJ1-5|NA
TGTGCCAGCAGCTCCTACAGGGGCCAGCCCCAGCATTTT
CASSSYRGQPQHF
>TRBD1|TRBV2|TRBJ1-4|NA
TGTGCCAGCAGGGCAGGGGGCGAAAAACTGTTTTTT
CASRAGGEKLFF
>TRBD2|TRBV7-9|TRBJ2-3|once
TGTGCCAGCAGCTCCCCCATAGCGGGACCGGCGGGAGATACGCAGTATTTT
CASSSPIAGPAGDTQYF
>NA|TRBV28|TRBJ2-7|NA
TGTGCCAGCAGTTTTCCCCTCGGCAGGGGCTCCTACGAGCAGTACTTC
CASSFPLGRGSYEQYF
>TRBD1|TRBV30|TRBJ2-7|once
TGTGCCTGGAGTGAGGGGGCCTTAGCGCAGTACTTC
CAWSEGALAQYF
>NA|TRBV6-5|TRBJ1-5|NA
TGTGCCAGCAGTTATATAGATTACAATCAGCCCCAGCATTTT
CASSYIDYNQPQHF
>NA|TRBV30|TRBJ2-6|NA
TGTGCCTGGAGTGTCAGACGGAGCTGGGGGGCCAACGTCCTGACTTTC
CAWSVRRSWGANVLTF
>NA|TRBV29-1|TRBJ1-1|NA
TGCAGCGTTGCTCGGGAAACCTCTGAAGCTTTCTTT
CSVARETSEAFF
>TRBD1|TRBV2|TRBJ1-4|NA
TGTGCCAGCAGTGAATCGGGGACAGTAGAAAAACTGTTTTTT
CASSESGTVEKLFF
>TRBD1|TRBV5-1|TRBJ1-1|NA
TGCGCCAGCAGCTTTGACAGGGGGGGAAACACTGAAGCTTTCTTT
CASSFDRGGNTEAFF
>TRBD1|TRBV6-5|TRBJ1-5|NA
TGTGCCAGCAGTTCACGGACAGGGAACTATCAGCCCCAGCATTTT
CASSSRTGNYQPQHF
>NA|TRBV2|TRBJ1-1|NA
TGTGCCAGCAGGTACAGGGAAACTGAAGCTTTCTTT
CASRYRETEAFF
>TRBD1|TRBV10-3|TRBJ1-2|NA
TGTGCCATCAGTAAGGGACAGGGGACTACCCACCCAGGAGGCTACACCTTC
CAISKGQGTTHPGGYTF
>NA|TRBV30|TRBJ1-2|NA
TGTGCCTGGAGTGTACTTACGGGCTACACCTTC
CAWSVLTGYTF
>TRBD2|TRBV7-2|TRBJ2-5|NA
TGTGCCAGCAGCTTACAGCGGGGGGGCGGAGAGACCCAGTACTTC
CASSLQRGGGETQYF
>NA|TRBV7-9|TRBJ1-1|NA
TGTGCCAGCATGGCGAACACTGAAGCTTTCTTT
CASMANTEAFF
>TRBD1|TRBV18|TRBJ2-3|once
TGTGCCAGCTCACCACCCGGGGTGACAGGGACGCAGTATTTT
CASSPPGVTGTQYF
>NA|TRBV6-4|TRBJ1-5|once
TGTGCCAGCAGCCCCGGGGGGGGCCAGCCCCAGCATTTT
CASSPGGGQPQHF
>TRBD1|TRBV2|TRBJ2-7|NA
TGTGCCAGCAATTTGGGACAGACCTACGAGCAGTACTTC
CASNLGQTYEQYF
>NA|TRBV30|TRBJ2-1|NA
TGTGCCTGGAGTGTACTTAGTAGCTCCTACAATGAGCAGTTCTTC
CAWSVLSSSYNEQFF
>NA|TRBV7-9|TRBJ2-7|NA
TGTGCCAGCAGCTTAGCCCTCTCTGTTGCGGCAGCCATACGCGACGAGCAGTACTTC
CASSLALSVAAAIRDEQYF
>NA|TRBV2|TRBJ2-6|NA
TGTGCCAGCCGGGATGGACCGAACGGAAACCTCTCTGGGGCCAACGTCCTGACTTTC
CASRDGPNGNLSGANVLTF
>NA|TRBV6-5|TRBJ2-2|NA
TGTGCCAGCAGTTACTCGACCGGGGGATGGGGTCTGTTTTTT
CASSYSTGGWGLFF
>NA|TRBV7-9|TRBJ1-6|NA
TGTGCCAGCAGCCCCCCGGACAGCCTCTATGCACCCCTCCACTTT
CASSPPDSLYAPLHF
>TRBD2|TRBV10-1|TRBJ2-3|NA
TGCGCCAGCAGTGACCTACTAGCGGGGACCGATACGCAGTATTTT
CASSDLLAGTDTQYF
>TRBD1|TRBV5-1|TRBJ2-7|NA
TGCGCCAGCTCCACGGACAGGATCTACGAGCAGTACTTC
CASSTDRIYEQYF
>NA|TRBV9|TRBJ2-3|NA
TGTGCCAGCAGCATAGGGACTTTCCCTAGCACAGATACGCAGTATTTT
CASSIGTFPSTDTQYF
>TRBD1|TRBV2|TRBJ1-6|NA
TGTGCCAGCAGTGTTTACAGGGACAGGGGTAATTCACCCCTCCACTTT
CASSVYRDRGNSPLHF
>NA|TRBV27|TRBJ1-2|NA
TGTGCCAGCAGTTTAGGATCCGCAGGGGGCTACACCTTC
CASSLGSAGGYTF
>NA|TRBV3-1/TRBV3-2|TRBJ2-7|NA
TGTGCCAGCAGCCAAGCCCCCAGGGGGGACTACGAGCAGTACTTC
CASSQAPRGDYEQYF
>NA|TRBV6-6|TRBJ1-6|NA
TGTGCCACCTCGAACGGCCCTCTACTTCTAGAAAGGGGCTTT
CATSNGPLLLERGF
>TRBD1|TRBV10-3|TRBJ1-1|once
TGTGCCATCAGTGACCCGACAGGGGCAGGCACTGAAGCTTTCTTT
CAISDPTGAGTEAFF
>TRBD2|TRBV6-4|TRBJ2-1|NA
TGTGCCAGCAGTGATTTTAGCGGGGGTTATAATGAGCAGTTCTTC
CASSDFSGGYNEQFF
>TRBD2|TRBV7-2|TRBJ2-1|NA
TGTGCCAGCAGCTTACAACTAGCGGGGGACAATGAGCAGTTCTTC
CASSLQLAGDNEQFF
>NA|TRBV19|TRBJ2-1|NA
TGTGCCAGTAGTATTGGGCAGGGGTCCTACAATGAGCAGTTCTTC
CASSIGQGSYNEQFF
>NA|TRBV28|TRBJ2-3|NA
TGTGCCAGCAGTTTTGCGGGGGCCGACACAGATACGCAGTATTTT
CASSFAGADTDTQYF
>TRBD1|TRBV29-1|TRBJ1-2|NA
TGCAGCGTTGAAGGACAGGGTCCCGTCTATGGCTACACCTTC
CSVEGQGPVYGYTF
>NA|TRBV9|TRBJ1-1|NA
TGTGCCAGCAGCACCAGAGGGAACACTGAAGCTTTCTTT
CASSTRGNTEAFF
>NA|TRBV9|TRBJ1-1|many
TGTGCCAGCAGCATGGGAGACACTGAAGCTTTCTTT
CASSMGDTEAFF
>NA|TRBV19|TRBJ1-1|NA
TGTGCCAGTAGTACGCCTTCACTCGATGCTTTCTTT
CASSTPSLDAFF